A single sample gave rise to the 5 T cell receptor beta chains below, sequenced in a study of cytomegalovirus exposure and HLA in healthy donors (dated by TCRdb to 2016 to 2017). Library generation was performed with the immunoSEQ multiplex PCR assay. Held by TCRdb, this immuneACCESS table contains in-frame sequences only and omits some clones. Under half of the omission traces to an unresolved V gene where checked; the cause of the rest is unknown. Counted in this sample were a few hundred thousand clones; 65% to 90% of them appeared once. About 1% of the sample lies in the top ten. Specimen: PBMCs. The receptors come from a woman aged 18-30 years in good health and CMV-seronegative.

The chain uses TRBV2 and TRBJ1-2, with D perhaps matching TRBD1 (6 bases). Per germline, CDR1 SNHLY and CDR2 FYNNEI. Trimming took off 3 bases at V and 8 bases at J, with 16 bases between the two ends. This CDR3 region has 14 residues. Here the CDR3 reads CASSDSQSRGGYTF. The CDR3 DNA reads TGTGCCAGCAGTGACTCCCAAAGCAGGGGCGGCTACACCTTC.

Here the CDR3 reads CASSLNRGNEQYF. The DNA for the CDR3 is TGTGCCAGCAGCTTAAACAGGGGGAACGAGCAGTACTTC. The J gene is TRBJ2-7, the V gene TRBV7-2; 8 bases are a match to TRBD1. Germline-derived CDR1 and CDR2 are SGHTA and FQGNSA. The length of the CDR3 is 13 residues. Germline trimming cut 2 bases from V and 5 bases from J; bases unmatched to any gene: 2. The variable domain in full, completed from reference TRBV7-2 and TRBJ2-7, reads GAGVSQSPSNKVTEKGKDVELRCDPISGHTALYWYRQSLGQGLEFLIYFQGNSAPDKSGLPSDRFSAERTGGSVSTLTIQRTQQEDSAVYLCASSLNRGNEQYFGPGTRLTVT.

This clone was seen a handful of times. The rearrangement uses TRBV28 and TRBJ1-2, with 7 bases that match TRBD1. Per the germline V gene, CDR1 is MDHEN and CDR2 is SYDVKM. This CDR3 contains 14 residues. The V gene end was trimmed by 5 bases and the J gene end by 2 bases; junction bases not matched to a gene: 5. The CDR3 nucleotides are TGTGCCAGCAGTAGGGGGCCAGGCAACTATGGCTACACCTTC. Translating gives CASSRGPGNYGYTF.

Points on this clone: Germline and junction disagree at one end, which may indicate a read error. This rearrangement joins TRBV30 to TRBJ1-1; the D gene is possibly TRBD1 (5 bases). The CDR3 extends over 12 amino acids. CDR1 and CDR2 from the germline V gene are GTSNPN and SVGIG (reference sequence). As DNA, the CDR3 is TGTGCCTGGAGCCCAGGGAACGCTGAAGCTTTCTTT. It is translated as CAWSPGNAEAFF.

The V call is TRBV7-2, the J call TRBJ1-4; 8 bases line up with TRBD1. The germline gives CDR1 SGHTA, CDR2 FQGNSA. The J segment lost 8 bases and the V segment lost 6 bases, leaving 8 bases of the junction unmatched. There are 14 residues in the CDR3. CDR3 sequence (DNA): TGTGCCAGCAGACTCACAGGGGGAGGAGAAAAACTGTTTTTT. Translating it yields CASRLTGGGEKLFF.